One sample yielded the 18 T cell receptor beta chains listed below, sequenced in a study of T-cell reconstitution after alpha-beta-depleted transplantation in children. The library targeted TCRbeta and was prepared with unique molecular identifiers. TCRdb re-derived calls from the PCR reads in MiXCR, one entry per CDR3 protein. The table includes 490,000 or so distinct CDR3 sequences, approximately 12% detected once. This material consisted of PBMCs from the stem cell graft donor, taken from the stem cell graft. The receptor set was obtained from a human donor who donated a stem cell graft to a child with combined immunodeficiency.

This clonotype was picked up many times. The V and J genes are TRBV10-3 and TRBJ2-7; the D gene is possibly TRBD2 (5 bases). Between the trimmed V and J ends, which lost 7 bases and 0 bases, there was a span of 13 bases. The CDR3 extends over 14 amino acids. Germline V lookup: CDR1 ENHRY, CDR2 SYGVKD. The CDR3 loop reads CAINPGMGSYEQYF. The CDR3 bases are TGTGCCATCAACCCGGGGATGGGCTCCTACGAGCAGTACTTC.

The table lists this clonotype with a few counts. The chain carries TRBV7-2 and TRBJ2-1; 12 nucleotides match TRBD2. The CDR3 loop spans 15 amino acids. Per germline, CDR1 SGHTA and CDR2 FQGNSA. The trim removed 5 bases at V and 9 bases at J, leaving 8 bases unmatched. CDR3 bases: TGTGCCAGCAGCATGACTAGCGGGGGCCCTGGTGAGCAGTTCTTC. It encodes CASSMTSGGPGEQFF.

The V call is TRBV12-3 or TRBV12-4, the J call TRBJ1-2; D perhaps matches TRBD1 (5 bases). The ends were cut back, 8 bases at V and 1 base at J, with 11 bases in the middle. The CDR3 extends over 13 amino acids. This CDR3 reads CASAFGGNYGYTF. CDR3 in DNA: TGTGCCAGCGCCTTCGGGGGTAACTATGGCTACACCTTC.

This clonotype appeared many times. The CDR3 reads CAWSVVTSGYTDTQYF. CDR3 in DNA: TGTGCCTGGAGTGTGGTGACTAGCGGATACACAGATACGCAGTATTTT. The chain employs TRBV30 and TRBJ2-3; TRBD2 aligns across 9 bases. V was clipped by 0 bases and J by 2 bases; unmatched bases: 6. CDR3 length equals 16 residues. CDR1 is GTSNPN and CDR2 is SVGIG in the germline V gene (reference sequence).

The chain couples TRBV24-1 to TRBJ2-1; D gene uncertain. Germline loops: CDR1 KGHDR, CDR2 SFDVKD. This CDR3 region has 15 residues. The CDR3 spells CGASDLLSSYNEQFF. In DNA form, the CDR3 reads TGTGGGGCCAGTGATTTGTTGAGCTCCTACAATGAGCAGTTCTTC.

The gene calls are TRBV6-5 and TRBJ2-6, with D perhaps matching TRBD1 (6 bases). The CDR3 is made up of 13 amino acids. Trimming took off 5 bases at V and 7 bases at J, with 9 bases between the two ends. CDR1 MNHEY and CDR2 SVGAGI come from the germline V gene. The CDR3 loop reads CASSPGTANVLTF. The CDR3 DNA sequence: TGTGCCAGCAGTCCCGGGACAGCCAACGTCCTGACTTTC.

This clonotype came up many times. The rearrangement joins TRBV12-3 or TRBV12-4 to TRBJ2-3; 7 bases fit TRBD2. V lost 4 bases, J lost 0 bases, and 13 bases stayed unmatched. The CDR3 extends over 18 amino acids. The DNA of the CDR3 is TGTGCCAGCAGTTGCTACCAAGCGGGGAGGCTGAGCACAGATACGCAGTATTTT. Amino acid sequence: CASSCYQAGRLSTDTQYF.

The chain carries TRBV5-6 and TRBJ2-7; TRBD1 agrees at 10 bases. The CDR3 contains 15 residues. J was trimmed by 3 bases and V by 1 base; bases with no gene match: 4. Germline CDR1 SGHDT, CDR2 YYEEEE. For the CDR3, the DNA is TGTGCCAGCAGCTTGTGGGACAGGGGAGGCTACGAGCAGTACTTC. It translates to CASSLWDRGGYEQYF.

This clonotype was counted a few times. The chain links TRBV3-1 to TRBJ2-1; no firm D call. From germline, CDR1 is LGHDT and CDR2 YNNKEL (reference sequence). The CDR3 has 11 amino acids. Trimming left V 3 bases short and J 8 bases short, with 5 bases between. CDR3 in DNA: TGTGCCAGCAGCCAGCGGCATGAGCAGTTCTTC. This encodes CASSQRHEQFF.

The chain combines TRBV5-5 with TRBJ2-3; 9 bases line up with TRBD2. Trimming cost V 1 base and J 4 bases; bases outside gene matches: 13. Germline-derived CDR1 and CDR2 are SGHKS and YYEKEE (reference sequence). The CDR3 contains 18 residues. The CDR3 loop is CASSLSVEPAGGPDTQYF. The CDR3 DNA reads TGTGCCAGCAGCTTGAGTGTAGAGCCAGCGGGGGGCCCAGATACGCAGTATTTT.

Many counts were recorded for this clonotype. The chain combines TRBV12-3 or TRBV12-4 with TRBJ2-3, with D possibly TRBD2 on 5 matching bases. Trimming pared 3 bases from V and 4 bases from J, leaving 14 bases between. The CDR3 contains 15 residues. CDR3: CASSFYPGKSDTQYF. CDR3 nucleotides: TGTGCCAGCAGTTTTTATCCGGGGAAATCAGATACGCAGTATTTT.

The table lists this clonotype with many counts. CDR3 in amino acids: CSVVETSGRPSEQYF. In DNA, the CDR3 is TGCAGCGTCGTAGAAACTAGCGGGAGGCCTTCCGAGCAGTACTTC. The genes are TRBV29-1 and TRBJ2-7, with 12 positions matching TRBD2. Germline V CDR1 and CDR2: SQVTM, ANQGSEA. The CDR3 is 15 residues long. With 6 bases clipped from V and 6 bases from J, the junction kept 12 bases outside the gene matches.

This clonotype was detected many times. This sequence joins TRBV5-1 and TRBJ1-2; D is ambiguous. From germline, CDR1 is SGHRS and CDR2 YFSETQ. CDR3 size: 14 residues. Trimming cost V 1 base and J 1 base, with 8 bases left between them. CDR3 region: CASSLKGDNYGYTF. The CDR3 coding sequence is TGCGCCAGCAGCTTGAAGGGAGATAACTATGGCTACACCTTC.

The chain has TRBV20-1 and TRBJ2-7; D uncertain. Germline assignment: CDR1 DFQATT and CDR2 SNEGSKA (reference sequence). This CDR3 has 11 amino acids. V was clipped by 6 bases and J by 4 bases, with 10 bases between them. The DNA of the CDR3 is TGCAGTGCCCCGCTGAAATACGAGCAGTACTTC. Protein sequence: CSAPLKYEQYF.

This clonotype was detected ten times or more. V usage is TRBV20-1 and J usage is TRBJ2-7, with D possibly being TRBD1 (5 bases). The CDR3 loop spans 12 amino acids. Trimming removed 0 bases from V and 3 bases from J, with 6 bases in between. From germline, CDR1 is DFQATT and CDR2 SNEGSKA (reference sequence). The CDR3 is CSARDQGYEQYF. CDR3 sequence (DNA): TGCAGTGCTAGAGACCAGGGCTACGAGCAGTACTTC.

The V and J genes are TRBV11-2 and TRBJ2-5; D gene unclear. Germline V gene data show CDR1 as SGHAT and CDR2 as FQNNGV. This CDR3 has 13 residues. The germline V and J ends were trimmed by 5 bases and 4 bases, with 11 bases remaining between them. The DNA for the CDR3 is TGTGCCAGCAGCGACCAAGCTCCAGAGACCCAGTACTTC. Its protein product is CASSDQAPETQYF.

This clonotype was seen many times. The CDR3 sequence is CASSSHRRGAGNEQFF. As DNA, the CDR3 is TGTGCCAGCAGTTCACACCGGCGGGGGGCTGGGAATGAGCAGTTCTTC. V is TRBV6-2 or TRBV6-3 and J is TRBJ2-1, with 8 bases fitting TRBD2. After removal of 4 bases from V and 7 bases from J, the junction contained 12 bases not matched to a gene. The germline V gene encodes CDR1 MNHEY and CDR2 SVGEGT. This CDR3 region has 16 residues.

Points on this clonotype: A read error may explain this, as a much larger clone is one base away. The CDR3 sequence: CSAPFRSGGSSYEQYF. The DNA for the CDR3 is TGCAGTGCTCCCTTTAGGTCGGGTGGCAGCTCCTACGAGCAGTACTTC. The genes are TRBV20-1 and TRBJ2-7; D remains unclear. Deletions cut 5 bases from V and 0 bases from J, with 20 bases between. CDR1 is DFQATT and CDR2 is SNEGSKA in the germline V gene (reference sequence). This CDR3 is built from 16 residues.